Below, 11 T cell receptor beta chains from the same sample are listed, as sequenced in a study of glioma-infiltrating T cells. The iRepertoire nested amplicon-rescue multiplex PCR amplified TCR alpha and beta CDR3s from RNA. Each CDR3 protein gets one entry after TCRdb re-called the multiplex PCR reads with MiXCR. The sample has 300,000 to 400,000 distinct CDR3 sequences, around 38% seen once. Sequences were obtained from glioma tissue, nonneoplastic brain tissue, or PBMCs (not recorded which). These receptors were collected from a human donor with low-grade glioma or glioblastoma, undergoing nonglioma brain surgery, or in good health (not recorded which).

This clonotype appeared once. A much larger clone differs by one base, so this may be a read error. The chain combines TRBV28 with TRBJ1-2, with D tentatively TRBD1 (5 bases). The CDR3 totals 13 residues. Trimming removed 8 bases at V and 3 bases at J, with 13 bases between. Germline V CDR1 and CDR2: MDHEN, SYDVKM. CDR3 bases: TGTGCCAGCGGGGCAGGGAGGCACTATGGCTACACCTTC. Translation: CASGAGRHYGYTF.

The chain employs TRBV20-1 and TRBJ2-4; the D gene is possibly TRBD2 (5 bases). The germline V and J ends were trimmed by 0 bases and 3 bases, with 15 bases remaining between them. CDR3 length equals 16 residues. Germline lookup yields CDR1 DFQATT and CDR2 SNEGSKA (reference sequence). CDR3 coding DNA: TGCAGTGCTAGAGACCCACGGGGAGCAGTCAAAAACATTCAGTACTTC. Translation gives CSARDPRGAVKNIQYF.

The J gene is TRBJ1-2, the V gene TRBV2; 9 nucleotides line up with TRBD1. J lost 7 bases, V lost 7 bases, and 16 bases had no gene match. Germline CDR1 reads SNHLY; CDR2 reads FYNNEI. This CDR3 is built from 16 residues. The CDR3 nucleotides read TGTGCCAGCACCGCCTTGGGGACAGGGAACGCCTTTGGCTACACCTTC. It yields the protein CASTALGTGNAFGYTF. The full variable domain, in which reference TRBV2 and TRBJ1-2 provide the parts outside the CDR3, is EPEVTQTPSHQVTQMGQEVILRCVPISNHLYFYWYRQILGQKVEFLVSFYNNEISEKSEIFDDQFSVERPDGSNFTLKIRSTKLEDSAMYFCASTALGTGNAFGYTFGSGTRLTVV.

The chain recombines TRBV2 with TRBJ2-1, with TRBD1 identical over 11 bases. Germline CDR1 SNHLY, CDR2 FYNNEI. The CDR3 spans 15 residues. CDR3 protein: CVSRTGGGSYNEQFF. In nucleotides, the CDR3 is TGTGTTAGCAGGACAGGGGGCGGCTCCTACAATGAGCAGTTCTTC.

As for this clonotype: A much larger clone lies one base from this, so it may be a read error. The gene calls are TRBV6-2 or TRBV6-3 and TRBJ2-1, with 10 bases lining up with TRBD2. The germline V gene has CDR1 MNHEY and CDR2 SVGEGT. J gave up 0 bases and V 3 bases, and 14 bases lay outside the gene matches. CDR3 length: 20 residues. The CDR3 nucleotides read TGTGCCAGCAGTTATGTGATGAATAGCGGGAGGCTAAGCTCCTACAATGAGCAGTTCTTC. Amino acid sequence: CASSYVMNSGRLSSYNEQFF.

The rearrangement uses TRBV7-2 and TRBJ2-7; 9 bases line up with TRBD1. From germline, CDR1 is SGHTA and CDR2 FQGNSA. The CDR3 is 14 amino acids. V lost 3 bases and J lost 7; bases outside the gene matches: 7. This CDR3 is CASSLPGQGGEQYF. In DNA, the CDR3 is TGTGCCAGCAGCTTGCCGGGACAGGGAGGAGAGCAGTACTTC.

This clonotype was seen only a few times. This chain joins TRBV2 and TRBJ1-1; weak D call: TRBD1 (5 bases). In germline, CDR1 is SNHLY, CDR2 FYNNEI. This CDR3 comprises 12 residues. Trimming took 6 bases from V and 6 from J, leaving 11 bases between them. The chain's CDR3 is CASSVRVAEAFF. The CDR3 bases are TGTGCCAGCAGCGTCAGGGTCGCTGAAGCTTTCTTT.

V and J are TRBV6-2 or TRBV6-3 and TRBJ2-7, with 8 nucleotides matching TRBD1. This CDR3 region has 15 residues. Per germline, CDR1 MNHEY and CDR2 SVGEGT. Trimming cost V 6 bases and J 2 bases; bases outside gene matches: 9. The CDR3 region is CASSNWTGSPYEQYF. The CDR3 DNA follows: TGTGCCAGCAGCAACTGGACAGGGAGCCCCTACGAGCAGTACTTC.

The chain links TRBV7-9 to TRBJ1-1; unclear D gene. V dropped 2 bases and J dropped 6 bases, with 7 bases sitting between them. There are 12 residues in the CDR3. The germline gives CDR1 SEHNR, CDR2 FQNEAQ (reference sequence). CDR3 protein: CASSLLSAEAFF. CDR3 nucleotides: TGTGCCAGCAGCTTATTGTCGGCTGAAGCTTTCTTT.

The J gene is TRBJ1-3, the V gene TRBV7-2; D not resolved. This CDR3 has 16 residues. Germline V gene data show CDR1 as SGHTA and CDR2 as FQGNSA. Between the trimmed V and J ends, which lost 1 base and 0 bases, there was a span of 10 bases. The CDR3 here is CASSLVEPTSGNTIYF. The CDR3 DNA is TGTGCCAGCAGCTTAGTTGAACCAACCTCTGGAAACACCATATATTTT.

This chain links TRBV7-2 with TRBJ2-1, with D unresolved. The CDR3 sequence is 14 residues long. The germline V gene has CDR1 SGHTA and CDR2 FQGNSA. V lost 6 bases to trimming and J lost 7 bases, with 16 bases between them. The CDR3 DNA sequence: TGTGCCAGCAGATCCCGATGGGTGGGGAATGAGCAGTTCTTC. It yields the protein CASRSRWVGNEQFF.